The next 4 T cell receptor beta chains were all read from a single sample in a study of blood T cell repertoires in COVID-19. Sequencing used immunoSEQ multiplex PCR; TCRdb keeps in-frame clones, though not all of them. The table includes a few hundred thousand clones, roughly nine tenths detected once. The sample comprised peripheral blood. The receptors were sampled from a woman aged 45-65 years with acute or convalescent COVID-19.

A single count supports this clone. The sample holds other DNA sequences that translate to the same CDR3. The CDR3: CASSQGTSGAYEQYF. CDR3 in DNA: TGTGCCAGCAGCCAAGGCACTAGCGGGGCCTACGAGCAGTACTTC. The gene calls are TRBV3-1 (or the pseudogene TRBV3-2) and TRBJ2-7, with 10 bases that match TRBD2. The V gene end was trimmed by 1 base and the J gene end by 2 bases; junction bases not matched to a gene: 2. The CDR3 extends over 15 amino acids. Germline V lookup: CDR1 LGHDT, CDR2 YNNKEL (reference sequence).

This sequence joins TRBV10-3 and TRBJ2-7, with D possibly being TRBD1 (5 bases). Germline CDR1 ENHRY, CDR2 SYGVKD. The V and J ends lost 3 bases and 2 bases respectively, with 8 bases between them. The CDR3 sequence is 13 residues long. This CDR3 reads CAISDRAPYEQYF. CDR3 bases: TGTGCCATCAGTGACAGGGCCCCCTACGAGCAGTACTTC.

The chain uses TRBV9 and TRBJ1-2, with 11 positions matching TRBD1. The trim removed 5 bases at V and 4 bases at J, leaving 4 bases unmatched. Germline CDR1 SGDLS, CDR2 YYNGEE. The CDR3 contains 14 residues. CDR3 DNA sequence: TGTGCCAGCAGTGCTGGGACAGGGGGCTATGGCTACACCTTC. Protein product: CASSAGTGGYGYTF.

The table lists this clone with a few counts. The chain uses TRBV7-9 and TRBJ2-5, with a weak D call TRBD2 (5 bases). Germline V lookup: CDR1 SEHNR, CDR2 FQNEAQ (reference sequence). With 5 bases removed from V and 1 base from J, the gap between germline ends came to 14 bases. The CDR3 contains 15 residues. This chain's CDR3 is CASSNRGEPQETQYF. CDR3 DNA sequence: TGTGCCAGCAGCAATCGGGGAGAGCCCCAAGAGACCCAGTACTTC.